Below, 17 T cell receptor beta chains from the same sample are listed, as sequenced in a study of CD8+ T cells in alopecia areata (dated by TCRdb to the late 2010s). The library was prepared using the immunoSEQ multiplex PCR assay. RNA was extracted from all samples and reverse transcribed into cDNA, which served as template for TCR sequencing. What TCRdb holds here is the immuneACCESS table cut down to in-frame rearrangements. Part of the clones is not present; checked against another copy, under half of the missing clones reflect an unresolved V gene, and the others are unexplained. The table for this sample lists about 110,000 clones; 45% to 70% of them were counted only once. The ten largest account for 20% to 25% of the sample. Source material: CD8+ T cells sorted from blood. The receptors shown here come from a human donor in good health.

Only one count was recorded for this clone. This chain uses TRBV30 with TRBJ2-1; 10 bases line up with TRBD2. CDR3 length: 18 amino acids. Looked up from germline, CDR1 is GTSNPN and CDR2 is SVGIG (reference sequence). The V segment lost 5 bases and the J segment 5 bases; nucleotides outside the gene matches: 18. The CDR3 sequence is CAWAGLEKLAGGNNEQFF. In nucleotides, the CDR3 is TGTGCCTGGGCAGGTCTCGAAAAATTAGCGGGGGGAAACAATGAGCAGTTCTTC.

The chain is built from TRBV5-1 and TRBJ2-7, with D perhaps matching TRBD1 or TRBD2 (7 bases each). The CDR3 has 14 amino acids. The germline gives CDR1 SGHRS, CDR2 YFSETQ. V dropped 2 bases and J dropped 2 bases, with 11 bases sitting between them. The CDR3, as DNA: TGCGCCAGCAGCTTCAGGGGGGGCCCCTACGAGCAGTACTTC. Amino acids: CASSFRGGPYEQYF.

The chain combines TRBV29-1 with TRBJ2-7; TRBD1 matches 8 bases. Germline-derived CDR1 and CDR2 are SQVTM and ANQGSEA. This CDR3 contains 14 residues. V shed 6 bases, J shed 2 bases, and the junction held 9 bases outside the gene matches. DNA for the CDR3: TGCAGCGTGGGGGGACAGGAATTTACCTACGAGCAGTACTTC. It encodes CSVGGQEFTYEQYF.

This CDR3 is CASSLSRGRQETQYF. The CDR3 region has the DNA TGTGCCAGCAGCTTAAGCCGGGGGCGACAAGAGACCCAGTACTTC. The chain carries TRBV7-2 and TRBJ2-5, with D perhaps being TRBD1 or TRBD2 (6 bases each). Germline CDR1 reads SGHTA; CDR2 reads FQGNSA. CDR3 size: 15 residues. V shed 2 bases and J shed 2 bases, with 12 bases lying between them. The variable domain in full, completed from reference TRBV7-2 and TRBJ2-5, reads GAGVSQSPSNKVTEKGKDVELRCDPISGHTALYWYRQSLGQGLEFLIYFQGNSAPDKSGLPSDRFSAERTGGSVSTLTIQRTQQEDSAVYLCASSLSRGRQETQYFGPGTRLLVL.

The chain employs TRBV10-2 and TRBJ2-5; 10 bases fit TRBD1. Germline V gene data show CDR1 as WSHSY and CDR2 as SAAADI. The CDR3 sequence is 15 residues long. V was clipped by 6 bases and J by 0 bases; unmatched bases: 4. CDR3 DNA sequence: TGCGCCAGCAGGCCGGGACAGGGGTACCAAGAGACCCAGTACTTC. Protein sequence: CASRPGQGYQETQYF.

The chain is built from TRBV7-8 and TRBJ1-5; D uncertain. Trimming pared 4 bases from V and 5 bases from J, leaving 12 bases between. The CDR3 has 14 residues. Germline loops: CDR1 SGHVS, CDR2 FQNEAQ. CDR3 DNA: TGTGCCAGCAGCTCAAGCGTTAGGGATCAGCCCCAGCATTTT. This gives the protein CASSSSVRDQPQHF.

The V gene is TRBV7-4, the J gene TRBJ2-2; the match to TRBD1 covers 7 bases. V trimming: 11 bases; J trimming: 4 bases; junction bases outside the gene matches: 10. CDR1 is SGHVT and CDR2 is SQSDAQ in the germline V gene. The CDR3 is 14 amino acids. CDR3 in DNA: TGTGCCGCGGCAAGGGGGCGCAGCACCGGGGAGCTGTTTTTT. It yields the protein CAAARGRSTGELFF.

The chain is built from TRBV19 and TRBJ1-5; D is unclear. The CDR3 contains 14 residues. Trimming pared 5 bases from V and 2 bases from J, leaving 10 bases between. Looked up from germline, CDR1 is LNHDA and CDR2 is SQIVND (reference sequence). The CDR3 protein is CASSRTSGNQPQHF. As DNA, the CDR3 is TGTGCCAGTAGTCGGACCTCGGGCAATCAGCCCCAGCATTTT.

In its sample, this clone was seen a few times. The chain uses TRBV9 and TRBJ1-2, with a possible D match to TRBD1 (6 bases). The V and J ends lost 4 bases and 4 bases respectively, with 11 bases between them. There are 13 residues in the CDR3. CDR1 is SGDLS, CDR2 YYNGEE, per germline. CDR3 nucleotide sequence: TGTGCCAGCAGCTTGGAGACAGGCTATGGCTACACCTTC. Residues: CASSLETGYGYTF.

The rearrangement links TRBV5-4 to TRBJ1-1; tentative D call: TRBD1 (5 bases). The germline gives CDR1 SGHNT, CDR2 YYREEE (reference sequence). The V gene lost 4 bases and the J gene lost 3 bases, with 22 bases spanning the gap. This CDR3 has 17 amino acids. The CDR3 here is CASSLGRLSGWDTEAFF. The DNA for the CDR3 is TGTGCCAGCAGCCTTGGCCGTCTGTCAGGGTGGGACACTGAAGCTTTCTTT.

The chain carries TRBV27 and TRBJ1-2; tentatively, D is TRBD1 (5 bases). Germline loops: CDR1 MNHEY, CDR2 SMNVEV (reference sequence). V was clipped by 1 base and J by 1 base, with 16 bases between them. This CDR3 contains 17 residues. This chain's CDR3 is CASSLLFAGRLNYGYTF. The CDR3, as DNA: TGTGCCAGCAGTTTATTGTTCGCAGGGCGACTTAACTATGGCTACACCTTC.

The V call is TRBV6-1, the J call TRBJ1-1, with D possibly TRBD1 on 5 matching bases. V lost 1 base to trimming and J lost 3 bases, with 12 bases between them. This CDR3 is 15 amino acids long. Germline loops: CDR1 MNHNS, CDR2 SASEGT. The DNA for the CDR3 is TGTGCCAGCAGTGAAGGGGGCCTTCGGGACACTGAAGCTTTCTTT. Protein product: CASSEGGLRDTEAFF.

The chain combines TRBV19 with TRBJ1-1, with 7 bases fitting TRBD1. Trimming took 2 bases from V and 0 from J; bases not matched to a gene: 3. CDR1 LNHDA and CDR2 SQIVND come from the germline V gene (reference sequence). This CDR3 contains 15 residues. Here the CDR3 DNA reads TGTGCCAGTAGTATATGGGGACAGTTGAACACTGAAGCTTTCTTT. Translation: CASSIWGQLNTEAFF.

This clone was picked up a small number of times. The V gene is TRBV4-3, the J gene TRBJ2-6; D gene unclear. CDR3 size: 17 residues. Germline CDR1 and CDR2: LGHNA and YSLEER. V gave up 4 bases and J gave up 0 bases, with 13 bases separating them. CDR3 DNA sequence: TGCGCCAGCAGCCCCACACCGGTGCCCTCTGGGGCCAACGTCCTGACTTTC. It specifies CASSPTPVPSGANVLTF.

This clone was seen once. The chain recombines TRBV28 with TRBJ2-7; 8 bases agree with TRBD1. CDR1 MDHEN and CDR2 SYDVKM come from the germline V gene. With V trimmed by 2 bases and J by 6 bases, 6 bases remained unmatched. The CDR3 consists of 14 residues. This CDR3 is CASSLQITGGEQYF. In DNA form, the CDR3 reads TGTGCCAGCAGTTTACAGATTACAGGGGGCGAGCAGTACTTC.

The chain joins TRBV7-2 to TRBJ2-3; no definite D call. This CDR3 has 16 residues. Germline CDR1 and CDR2: SGHTA and FQGNSA. The V gene lost 1 base and the J gene lost 6 bases, with 17 bases spanning the gap. This CDR3 is CASSLGVGPIVDTQYF. The DNA for the CDR3 is TGTGCCAGCAGCTTAGGCGTAGGACCAATTGTTGATACGCAGTATTTT.

CDR3 DNA sequence: TGTGCCAGCTCACCGAGGACAGGGGGAACGCAAGAGACCCAGTACTTC. Amino acids: CASSPRTGGTQETQYF. V and J are TRBV5-6 and TRBJ2-5; 10 nucleotides align to TRBD1. The CDR3 covers 16 residues. From germline, CDR1 is SGHDT and CDR2 YYEEEE. The trim removed 7 bases at V and 2 bases at J, leaving 11 bases unmatched. The full variable domain, rest sourced from reference TRBV5-6 and TRBJ2-5, is DAGVTQSPTHLIKTRGQQVTLRCSPKSGHDTVSWYQQALGQGPQFIFQYYEEEERQRGNFPDRFSGHQFPNYSSELNVNALLLGDSALYLCASSPRTGGTQETQYFGPGTRLLVL.